The clone carrying this T cell receptor (beta chain) was found a few times. Its antigen is unknown. The data were obtained in a study of post-analysis software for immune sequencing data. Whole-study results and caveats: Patients showed TRBV5-6, TRBV5-1 and TRBV20-1 among roughly 5 TRBV segments more frequent than in controls. Versus controls, multiple sclerosis patients showed significantly lower diversity (normalized Chao1). Pronounced co-clustering by F measure was evident among identically batched samples.

The CDR3 consists of 12 residues. Germline CDR1 reads SEHNR; CDR2 reads FQNEAQ (reference sequence). V was clipped by 8 bases and J by 4 bases, with 10 bases between them. Prepared TCR beta cDNA libraries contained unique molecular identifiers. With about 1 to 11 million T cells as the source, hundreds of thousands of cDNA molecules resulted. TCRdb processed the PCR reads anew with MiXCR; each CDR3 protein has one entry. The profile shows 150,000 to 200,000 distinct CDR3 sequences, around 36% of them singletons. The source of this sequence is a girl aged 5-17 years with multiple sclerosis. This rearrangement joins TRBV7-9 to TRBJ2-3, with D uncertain. Sequences were derived from blood, sampled after autologous hematopoietic stem cell transplantation. The CDR3 DNA is TGTGCCAGCGGGTACTTGCCAGATACGCAGTATTTT. Its translation: CASGYLPDTQYF.